Listed below are T cell receptor beta chains from one sample, sequenced in a study of OX40 agonist ivuxolimab in advanced cancers. Data came from immunoSEQ multiplex PCR; TCRdb stores just in-frame clones and leaves some out. The data contain 60,000 or so clones, roughly 84% of them singletons. Sequences were derived from CD4+ or CD8+ T cells sorted from blood, sampled in a trial of the OX40 agonist ivuxolimab. The origin of the receptors is an adult with an advanced solid tumor such as melanoma, head and neck, liver or kidney cancer. The conserved cysteine and the conserved F or W are not part of the CDR3 here. Part of the rows lack a size; the others show once, few, many or a class for expanded clones.

-	TRBV6-6	TRBJ1-4	ASSRGLREKLF
-	TRBV10-3	TRBJ2-3	AISPQGSVQDTQY
-	TRBV7-2	TRBJ2-1	ASSLGGGPGNEQF
-	TRBV21-1	TRBJ2-1	ASPGGRADEQF
few	TRBV7-8	TRBJ2-7	ASSLPRLLAGEPYEQY
-	TRBV5-1	TRBJ2-1	ASTSTRGYNEQF
-	TRBV28	TRBJ1-3	ASRASGNTIY
-	TRBV30	TRBJ1-3	AWSVRGGSTIY
-	TRBV4-3	TRBJ2-7	ASSQEYRKVYEQY
-	TRBV7-8	TRBJ2-1	ASSSDENNEQF
once	TRBV13	TRBJ2-7	ASSLRRDRVEEQY
-	TRBV4-2	TRBJ2-3	ASSQDSTSGRGSDTQY
once	TRBV7-8	TRBJ1-5	ASSLNPGNQPQH
-	TRBV27	TRBJ1-5	ASSPRGQPQH
-	TRBV11-2	TRBJ1-6	ASSTIGGDSPLH
-	TRBV16	TRBJ2-1	ASSQRRTGTYNEQF
-	TRBV7-9	TRBJ2-3	ASSLIPSVGDTQY
-	TRBV7-2	TRBJ2-3	ASSQEAHTDTQY
few	TRBV4-3	TRBJ2-3	ASSRSGLAGDLFSTDTQY
-	TRBV6-6	TRBJ2-1	ASRERADEQF
-	TRBV27	TRBJ2-7	ASAGTLTPYEQY
-	TRBV7-8	TRBJ1-1	ASSPRDVTRLNTEAF
once	TRBV28	-	ASSPLVGLHYEQY
-	TRBV6-6	TRBJ2-7	ASSYTGNEQY
-	TRBV11-2	TRBJ2-6	ASSLTGRGAGANVLT
-	TRBV30	TRBJ1-2	AWSRGDYYGYT
-	TRBV11-1	TRBJ2-5	ASSLDRGLGTQY
-	TRBV11-2	TRBJ2-7	ASSLVGTSTDYEQY
once	TRBV6-5	TRBJ2-1	ASSSGGAYNEQF
-	TRBV18	TRBJ1-1	ASSPGTVDHTEAF
few	TRBV28	TRBJ1-5	ASSPEGGLSQPQH
few	TRBV7-8	TRBJ2-1	ASSLGEGYYNEQF
few	TRBV5-4	TRBJ1-4	ASSLTINEKLF
-	TRBV27	TRBJ2-5	ASSLTGGWQETQY
-	TRBV18	TRBJ1-1	ASSPFNSEAF
-	TRBV10-2	TRBJ1-5	ASSESVGQPQH
-	TRBV11-2	TRBJ1-4	ASSFEGGPNEKLF
-	TRBV5-5	TRBJ1-5	ASSEAQGWSQH
-	TRBV9	TRBJ2-2	ASSSSGTITGELF
-	TRBV30	TRBJ1-3	AWTGEVGNTTY
-	TRBV7-3	TRBJ2-5	ASSLNGGQETQY
few	TRBV5-1	TRBJ1-3	ASSYGGNTIY
once	TRBV7-8	TRBJ2-2	ASSPLAAGGPRTGELF
-	TRBV9	TRBJ2-5	ARISGLAGMHETQY
-	TRBV6-5	TRBJ2-2	ASSASGGELF